One and the same sample provided the 14 T cell receptor beta chains below, sequenced in a study of cytomegalovirus exposure and HLA in healthy donors. The PCR used 60 Vbeta and 13 Jbeta primers. Assay used: immunoSEQ multiplex PCR; TCRdb lists only in-frame clones, some missing. The sample carries roughly 99,000 clones, about 72% recorded once. Sequencing was performed on PBMCs. All receptors derive from a man in his late teens or twenties in good health and CMV-seronegative.

The rearrangement joins TRBV4-1 to TRBJ2-3, with 8 bases lining up with TRBD2. In germline, CDR1 is MGHRA, CDR2 YSYEKL. V shed 5 bases, J shed 1 base, and the junction held 8 bases outside the gene matches. The CDR3 is made up of 16 amino acids. The CDR3 is CASSSRTSRGTDTQYF. The CDR3 nucleotides are TGCGCCAGCAGCTCACGGACTAGCCGTGGCACAGATACGCAGTATTTT.

The chain employs TRBV9 and TRBJ2-3; 13 bases line up with TRBD2. With 3 bases clipped from V and 0 bases from J, the junction kept 10 bases outside the gene matches. The CDR3 spans 19 residues. Germline values: CDR1 SGDLS, CDR2 YYNGEE. The DNA for the CDR3 is TGTGCCAGCAGCGCCCGACTAGCGGGGGGTGGACCTAGCACAGATACGCAGTATTTT. Translating gives CASSARLAGGGPSTDTQYF.

J is TRBJ2-7 and V is TRBV5-1; 10 bases match TRBD1. This CDR3 is built from 14 residues. Germline-derived CDR1 and CDR2 are SGHRS and YFSETQ. V gave up 0 bases and J gave up 5 bases; unmatched junction bases: 2. The CDR3 DNA reads as TGCGCCAGCAGCTTGGGGACAGGGGGGGACGAGCAGTACTTC. Translated: CASSLGTGGDEQYF.

This clone has a handful of counts. The chain employs TRBV19 and TRBJ2-3; tentative D call: TRBD1 (6 bases). Trimming took 3 bases from V and 3 from J, leaving 7 bases between them. Germline loops: CDR1 LNHDA, CDR2 SQIVND (reference sequence). The CDR3 sequence is 13 residues long. CDR3 loop: CASSMDSTDTQYF. Written as DNA, the CDR3 is TGTGCCAGTAGTATGGACAGTACAGATACGCAGTATTTT. Variable domain in full (rest from reference TRBV19 and TRBJ2-3): DGGITQSPKYLFRKEGQNVTLSCEQNLNHDAMYWYRQDPGQGLRLIYYSQIVNDFQKGDIAEGYSVSREKKESFPLTVTSAQKNPTAFYLCASSMDSTDTQYFGPGTRLTVL.

This chain connects TRBV10-2 to TRBJ2-5; 10 nucleotides agree with TRBD2. The trim removed 2 bases at V and 2 bases at J, leaving 2 bases unmatched. The CDR3 has 15 residues. Per germline, CDR1 WSHSY and CDR2 SAAADI. Written as DNA, the CDR3 is TGCGCCAGCAGTGAGGAGCGGGGGGGACAAGAGACCCAGTACTTC. Its protein product is CASSEERGGQETQYF.

V gene TRBV10-3 combines with J gene TRBJ2-2, with 11 bases fitting TRBD2. The CDR3 extends over 15 amino acids. The junction had 4 bases not matched to a gene; V was cut back by 6 bases and J by 4 bases. Per the germline V gene, CDR1 is ENHRY and CDR2 is SYGVKD. CDR3 sequence reads: CAIRTSGATTGELFF. CDR3 bases: TGTGCCATCAGGACTAGCGGGGCTACCACCGGGGAGCTGTTTTTT.

The chain uses TRBV6-1 and TRBJ1-3; D gene ambiguous. The CDR3 extends over 14 amino acids. The germline gives CDR1 MNHNS, CDR2 SASEGT. Trimming pared 5 bases from V and 1 base from J, leaving 9 bases between. The CDR3 sequence is CASSQTQSGNTIYF. CDR3 in DNA: TGTGCCAGCAGTCAGACTCAATCTGGAAACACCATATATTTT.

The chain employs TRBV5-6 and TRBJ1-2; D perhaps matches TRBD1 (6 bases). The CDR3 contains 13 residues. The germline CDR1 and CDR2 sequences are SGHDT and YYEEEE. Trimming cost V 4 bases and J 8 bases, with 15 bases left between them. CDR3: CASSDHRDRGYTF. CDR3 in DNA: TGTGCCAGCAGCGACCACAGGGATCGGGGCTACACCTTC.

The table lists this clone with a few counts. V and J are TRBV21-1 and TRBJ2-7; the DNA was not compared with TRBD1, the D call given in the table. TRBV21-1 is an annotated pseudogene. The CDR3 has 14 residues. The CDR3 protein is CASSPARVTYEQYF. CDR3 coding DNA: TGTGCCAGCAGCCCCGCCAGGGTTACCTACGAGCAGTACTTC.

This clone was counted at least ten times. The genes are TRBV6-1 and TRBJ1-1; D is unresolved. The germline V gene has CDR1 MNHNS and CDR2 SASEGT. The CDR3 runs 11 residues. Trimming shortened V by 6 bases and J by 4 bases, and 6 bases separated the two germline ends. CDR3 coding DNA: TGTGCCAGCAGCCGACTCACTGAAGCTTTCTTT. This sequence encodes CASSRLTEAFF.

J is TRBJ2-3 and V is TRBV11-3; 10 nucleotides align to TRBD2. Germline assignment: CDR1 SGHNT and CDR2 YENEEA. The length of the CDR3 is 16 residues. V lost 3 bases and J lost 8; bases outside the gene matches: 11. The CDR3: CASSFETSGRLGTQYF. CDR3 nucleotide sequence: TGTGCCAGCAGCTTTGAGACTAGCGGGCGCCTGGGTACGCAGTATTTT.

This clone was seen more than once but under ten times. The chain combines TRBV6-5 with TRBJ2-6, with 7 bases matching TRBD1. This CDR3 spans 15 amino acids. Germline CDR1 is MNHEY and CDR2 is SVGAGI. V lost 5 bases and J lost 2; bases outside the gene matches: 3. CDR3 sequence: CASSRDRAGANVLTF. The CDR3 nucleotides read TGTGCCAGCAGTCGAGACAGGGCTGGGGCCAACGTCCTGACTTTC.

The chain recombines TRBV4-3 with TRBJ1-1; weak D call: TRBD1 (5 bases). V dropped 2 bases and J dropped 4 bases, with 8 bases sitting between them. The CDR3 runs to 13 residues. The germline V gene has CDR1 LGHNA and CDR2 YSLEER. The CDR3: CASSQTRVTEAFF. CDR3 nucleotide sequence: TGCGCCAGCAGCCAAACCAGGGTCACTGAAGCTTTCTTT.

This clone was counted a few times. The chain joins TRBV11-1 to TRBJ1-1, with D perhaps matching TRBD1 (6 bases). Trimming stripped 5 bases from V and 6 bases from J, with 25 bases between. This CDR3 region has 17 residues. Germline V CDR1 and CDR2: SGHAT, FQDESV (reference sequence). CDR3 residues: CASSRPRGRAGWAEAFF. The CDR3 DNA follows: TGTGCCAGCAGCCGCCCGCGGGGGCGGGCGGGTTGGGCTGAAGCTTTCTTT.